This TCR beta chain was identified in a study of shared clonotypes between healthy human individuals. Produced via immunoSEQ multiplex PCR; TCRdb's table is partial and in-frame only. Found here are fewer than 1.6 million clones, approximately 98.5% of them singletons; the top ten hold 0.36%. CDR1 SNHLY and CDR2 FYNNEI come from the germline V gene. V was pared by 8 bases and J by 9 bases, with 13 bases of the junction left unmatched. The CDR3 runs to 15 residues. The specimen sequenced was naive CD4+ T cells sorted from blood. Described subset: CD45RA+ positively selected. The TCR comes from a young man in good health. The chain uses TRBV2 and TRBJ2-1; TRBD2 matches at 10 bases. The CDR3 region is CASSGAGGWRSEQFF. CDR3 nucleotide sequence: TGTGCCAGCTCGGGAGCGGGAGGGTGGCGTAGTGAGCAGTTCTTC.